This T cell receptor beta chain was retrieved from a study of blood T cells in healthy people across ages. Notes on the study in general: As age increased, TCR beta diversity per million T cells fell in a roughly linear fashion.

Losses at the gene ends were 6 bases for V and 1 base for J; bases not matched to a gene: 7. The CDR3 contains 16 residues. Primers used in a second PCR of roughly 6 to 11 cycles were a sample-barcoded 5' primer and a J-beta primer mix. Each CDR3 protein gets one entry after TCRdb re-called the 5' RACE reads with MiXCR. The data show hundreds of thousands of distinct CDR3 sequences, with about 53% seen just once and roughly 37% held by the top ten. Points on this clonotype: The antigen remains unidentified.

Input material: blood. The clonotype comes from a man older than 75 in good health. The chain is built from TRBV12-3 or TRBV12-4 and TRBJ2-5; 11 bases match TRBD2. The CDR3: CASSRLAGLPQETQYF. CDR3 DNA sequence: TGTGCCAGCAGCCGACTAGCGGGATTGCCCCAAGAGACCCAGTACTTC.